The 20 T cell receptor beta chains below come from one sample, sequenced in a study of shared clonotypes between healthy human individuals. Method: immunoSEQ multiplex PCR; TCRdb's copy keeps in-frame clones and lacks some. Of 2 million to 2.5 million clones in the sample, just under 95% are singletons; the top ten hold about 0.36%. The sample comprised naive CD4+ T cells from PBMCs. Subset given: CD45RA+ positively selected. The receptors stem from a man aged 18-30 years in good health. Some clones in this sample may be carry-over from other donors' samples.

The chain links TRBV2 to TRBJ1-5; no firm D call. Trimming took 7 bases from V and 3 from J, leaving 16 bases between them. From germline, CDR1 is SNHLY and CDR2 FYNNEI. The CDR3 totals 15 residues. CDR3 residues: CASKQAPSNNQPQHF. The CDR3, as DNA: TGTGCCAGCAAACAAGCCCCTAGTAACAATCAGCCCCAGCATTTT.

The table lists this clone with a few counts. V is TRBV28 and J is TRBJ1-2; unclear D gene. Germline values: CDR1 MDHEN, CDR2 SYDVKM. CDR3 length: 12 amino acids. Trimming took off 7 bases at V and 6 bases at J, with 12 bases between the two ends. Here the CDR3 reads CASTARGHGYTF. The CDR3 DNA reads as TGTGCCAGCACCGCTAGAGGGCATGGCTACACCTTC.

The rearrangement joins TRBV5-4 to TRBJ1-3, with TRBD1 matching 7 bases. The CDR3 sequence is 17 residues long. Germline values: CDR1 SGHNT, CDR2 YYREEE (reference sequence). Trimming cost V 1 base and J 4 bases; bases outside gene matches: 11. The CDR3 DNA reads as TGTGCCAGCAGCTTGAACCGAGGCATACAGGGGGGAAACACCATATATTTT. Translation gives CASSLNRGIQGGNTIYF.

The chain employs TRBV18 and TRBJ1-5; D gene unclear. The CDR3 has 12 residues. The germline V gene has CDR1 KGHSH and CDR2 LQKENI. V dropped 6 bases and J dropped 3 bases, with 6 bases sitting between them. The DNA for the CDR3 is TGTGCCAGCTCCCTCTACAATCAGCCCCAGCATTTT. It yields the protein CASSLYNQPQHF. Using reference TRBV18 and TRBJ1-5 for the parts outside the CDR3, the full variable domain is NAGVMQNPRHLVRRRGQEARLRCSPMKGHSHVYWYRQLPEEGLKFMVYLQKENIIDESGMPKERFSAEFPKEGPSILRIQQVVRGDSAAYFCASSLYNQPQHFGDGTRLSIL.

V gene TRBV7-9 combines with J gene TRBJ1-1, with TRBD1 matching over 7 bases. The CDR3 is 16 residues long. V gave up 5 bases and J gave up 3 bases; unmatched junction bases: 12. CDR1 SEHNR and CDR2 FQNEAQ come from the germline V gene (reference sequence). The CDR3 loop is CASSITGEGKDTEAFF. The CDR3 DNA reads TGTGCCAGCAGCATCACAGGGGAGGGTAAGGACACTGAAGCTTTCTTT.

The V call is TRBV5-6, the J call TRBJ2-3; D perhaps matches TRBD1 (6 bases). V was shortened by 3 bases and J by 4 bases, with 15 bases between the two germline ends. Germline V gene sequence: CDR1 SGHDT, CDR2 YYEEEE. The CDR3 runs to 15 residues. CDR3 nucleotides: TGTGCCAGCAGCTCCCGGCAGGGGATGGCAGATACGCAGTATTTT. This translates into CASSSRQGMADTQYF.

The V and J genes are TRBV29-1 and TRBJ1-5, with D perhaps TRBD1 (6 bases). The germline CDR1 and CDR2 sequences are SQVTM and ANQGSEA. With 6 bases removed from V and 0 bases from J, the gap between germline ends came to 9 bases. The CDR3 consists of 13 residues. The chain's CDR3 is CSVQGRSNQPQHF. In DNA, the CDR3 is TGCAGCGTCCAGGGGCGTAGCAATCAGCCCCAGCATTTT.

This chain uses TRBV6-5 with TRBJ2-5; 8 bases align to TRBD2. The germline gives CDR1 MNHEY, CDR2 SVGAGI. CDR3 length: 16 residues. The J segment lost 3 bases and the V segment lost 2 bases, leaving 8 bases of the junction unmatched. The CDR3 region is CASSYLPAGVEETQYF. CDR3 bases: TGTGCCAGCAGTTACCTTCCAGCGGGAGTGGAAGAGACCCAGTACTTC.

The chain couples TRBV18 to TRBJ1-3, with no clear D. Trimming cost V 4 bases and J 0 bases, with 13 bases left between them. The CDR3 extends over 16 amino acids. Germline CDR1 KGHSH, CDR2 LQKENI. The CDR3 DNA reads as TGTGCCAGCTCACAACAACAGCTCATCTCTGGAAACACCATATATTTT. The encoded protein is CASSQQQLISGNTIYF.

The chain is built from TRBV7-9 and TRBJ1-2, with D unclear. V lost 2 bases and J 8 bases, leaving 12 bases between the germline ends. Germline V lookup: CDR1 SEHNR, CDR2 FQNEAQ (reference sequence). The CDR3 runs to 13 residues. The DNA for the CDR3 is TGTGCCAGCAGCTTACGCCAGGAATTCGGCTACACCTTC. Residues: CASSLRQEFGYTF.

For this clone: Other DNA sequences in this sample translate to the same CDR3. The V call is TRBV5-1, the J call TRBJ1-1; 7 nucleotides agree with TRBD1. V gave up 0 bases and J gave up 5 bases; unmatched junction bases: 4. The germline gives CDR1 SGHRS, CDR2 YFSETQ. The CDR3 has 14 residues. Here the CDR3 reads CASSLEQGSTEAFF. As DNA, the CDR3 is TGCGCCAGCAGCTTGGAACAGGGGTCTACTGAAGCTTTCTTT.

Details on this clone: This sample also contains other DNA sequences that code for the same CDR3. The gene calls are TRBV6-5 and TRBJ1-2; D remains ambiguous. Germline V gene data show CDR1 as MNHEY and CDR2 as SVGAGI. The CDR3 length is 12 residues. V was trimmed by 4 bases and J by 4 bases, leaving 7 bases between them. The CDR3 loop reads CASSSQAYGYTF. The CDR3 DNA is TGTGCCAGCAGTTCACAAGCCTATGGCTACACCTTC.

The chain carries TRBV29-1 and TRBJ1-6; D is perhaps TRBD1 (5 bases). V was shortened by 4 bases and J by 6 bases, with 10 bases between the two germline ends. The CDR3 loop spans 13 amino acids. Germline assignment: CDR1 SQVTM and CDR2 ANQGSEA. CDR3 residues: CSVAWGANSPLHF. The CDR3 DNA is TGCAGCGTTGCTTGGGGCGCTAATTCACCCCTCCACTTT.

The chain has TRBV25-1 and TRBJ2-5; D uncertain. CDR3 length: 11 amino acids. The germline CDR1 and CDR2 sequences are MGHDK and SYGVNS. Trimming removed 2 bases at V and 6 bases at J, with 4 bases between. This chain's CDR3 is CASSEIQTQYF. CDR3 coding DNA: TGTGCCAGCAGTGAAATTCAGACCCAGTACTTC.

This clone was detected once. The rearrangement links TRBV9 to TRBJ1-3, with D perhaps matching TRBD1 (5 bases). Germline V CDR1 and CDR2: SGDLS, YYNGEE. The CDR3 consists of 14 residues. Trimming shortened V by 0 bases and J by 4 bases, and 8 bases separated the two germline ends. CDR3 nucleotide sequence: TGTGCCAGCAGCGTAGTGGGGGTCGGAAACACCATATATTTT. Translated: CASSVVGVGNTIYF.

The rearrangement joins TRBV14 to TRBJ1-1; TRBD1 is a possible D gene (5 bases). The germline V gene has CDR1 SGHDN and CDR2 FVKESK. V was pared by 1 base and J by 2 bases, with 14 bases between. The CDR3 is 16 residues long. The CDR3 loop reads CASSQVGTIGNTEAFF. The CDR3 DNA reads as TGTGCCAGCAGCCAAGTTGGGACGATTGGTAACACTGAAGCTTTCTTT.

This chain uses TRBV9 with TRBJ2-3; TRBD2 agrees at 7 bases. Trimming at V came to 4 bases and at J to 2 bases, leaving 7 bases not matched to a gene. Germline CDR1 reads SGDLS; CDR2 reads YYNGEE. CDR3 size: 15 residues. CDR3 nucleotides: TGTGCCAGCAGCTCGGCTAGCGGTATCACAGATACGCAGTATTTT. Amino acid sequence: CASSSASGITDTQYF.

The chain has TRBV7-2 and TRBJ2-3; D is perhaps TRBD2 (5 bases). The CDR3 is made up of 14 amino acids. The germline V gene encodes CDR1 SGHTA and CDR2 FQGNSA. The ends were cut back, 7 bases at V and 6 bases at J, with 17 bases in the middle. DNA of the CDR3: TGTGCCAGCACCTACTTCGGGCGAGGGGATACGCAGTATTTT. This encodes CASTYFGRGDTQYF.

CDR3 residues: CASSPRGTGPIEQYF. The DNA for the CDR3 is TGTGCCAGCAGCCCCCGAGGGACAGGGCCCATCGAGCAGTACTTC. V usage is TRBV7-8 and J usage is TRBJ2-7; TRBD1 aligns across 9 bases. The germline V gene has CDR1 SGHVS and CDR2 FQNEAQ. The junction had 11 bases not matched to a gene; V was cut back by 5 bases and J by 6 bases. This CDR3 has 15 amino acids.

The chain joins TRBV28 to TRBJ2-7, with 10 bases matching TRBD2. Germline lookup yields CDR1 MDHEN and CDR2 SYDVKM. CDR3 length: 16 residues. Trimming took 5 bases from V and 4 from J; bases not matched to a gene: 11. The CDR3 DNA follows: TGTGCCAGCAGTCTAGTGAGCGGGAGGGCCGGTTACGAGCAGTACTTC. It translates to CASSLVSGRAGYEQYF.